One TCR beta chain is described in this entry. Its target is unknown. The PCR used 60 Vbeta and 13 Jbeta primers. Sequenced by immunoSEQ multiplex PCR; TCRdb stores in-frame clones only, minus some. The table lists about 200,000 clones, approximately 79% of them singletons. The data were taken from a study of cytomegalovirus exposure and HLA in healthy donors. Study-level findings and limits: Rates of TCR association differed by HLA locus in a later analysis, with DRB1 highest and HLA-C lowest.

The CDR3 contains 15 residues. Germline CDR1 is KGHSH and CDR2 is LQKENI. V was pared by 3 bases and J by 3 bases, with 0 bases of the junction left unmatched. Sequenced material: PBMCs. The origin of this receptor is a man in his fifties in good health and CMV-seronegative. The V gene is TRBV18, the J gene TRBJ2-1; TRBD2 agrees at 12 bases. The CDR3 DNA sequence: TGTGCCAGCTCACCGGGACTAGCGGGCTACAATGAGCAGTTCTTC. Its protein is CASSPGLAGYNEQFF.